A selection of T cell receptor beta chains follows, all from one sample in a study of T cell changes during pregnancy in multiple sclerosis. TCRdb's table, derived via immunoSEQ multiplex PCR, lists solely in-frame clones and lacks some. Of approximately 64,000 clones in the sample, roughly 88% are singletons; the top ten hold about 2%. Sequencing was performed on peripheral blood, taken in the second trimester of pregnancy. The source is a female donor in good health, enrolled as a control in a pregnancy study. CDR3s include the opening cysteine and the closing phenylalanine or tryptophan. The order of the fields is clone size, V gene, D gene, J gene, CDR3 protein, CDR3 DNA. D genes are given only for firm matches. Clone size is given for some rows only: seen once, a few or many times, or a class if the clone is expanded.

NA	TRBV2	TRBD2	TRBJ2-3	CASSEGTGLAEVDTQYF	TGTGCCAGCAGTGAAGGTACGGGACTAGCGGAGGTTGATACGCAGTATTTT
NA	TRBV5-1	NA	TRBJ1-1	CASSLDSNTEAFF	TGCGCCAGCAGTCTGGACAGCAACACTGAAGCTTTCTTT
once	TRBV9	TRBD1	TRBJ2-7	CASSVGDRVYEQYF	TGTGCCAGCAGCGTAGGGGACAGGGTCTACGAGCAGTACTTC
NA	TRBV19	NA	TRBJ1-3	CASSVRVSWGNTIYF	TGTGCCAGTAGTGTTCGGGTCTCGTGGGGAAACACCATATATTTT
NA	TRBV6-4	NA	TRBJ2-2	CASSDSMAGAGELFF	TGTGCCAGCAGTGACTCGATGGCGGGTGCCGGGGAGCTGTTTTTT
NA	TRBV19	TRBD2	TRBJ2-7	CASSQNKASGSYRRHEQYF	TGTGCCAGTAGCCAAAATAAGGCTAGCGGGAGTTACCGACGCCACGAGCAGTACTTC
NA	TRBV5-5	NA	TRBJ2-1	CASSLALAGAAVGYNEQFF	TGTGCCAGCAGCTTGGCCCTGGCGGGGGCGGCCGTGGGCTACAATGAGCAGTTCTTC
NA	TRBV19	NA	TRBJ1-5	CASTLDIFSNQPQHF	TGTGCCAGTACCCTGGACATTTTTAGCAATCAGCCCCAGCATTTT
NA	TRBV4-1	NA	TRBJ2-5	CASSQEPSRGLGETQYF	TGCGCCAGCAGCCAAGAACCGAGCCGGGGGTTGGGAGAGACCCAGTACTTC
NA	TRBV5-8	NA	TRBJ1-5	CASSSGQYNQPQHF	TGTGCCAGCAGCTCAGGACAGTACAATCAGCCCCAGCATTTT
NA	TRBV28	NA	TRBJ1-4	CASRPWEEGVKLFF	TGTGCCAGCAGACCCTGGGAGGAAGGGGTAAAACTGTTTTTT
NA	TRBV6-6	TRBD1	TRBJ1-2	CASSQPGQGSGYTF	TGTGCCAGCAGTCAACCGGGACAGGGGTCTGGCTACACCTTC
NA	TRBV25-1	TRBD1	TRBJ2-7	CASSPPGQSSEQYF	TGTGCCAGCAGTCCACCGGGACAGTCATCCGAGCAGTACTTC
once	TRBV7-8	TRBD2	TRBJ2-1	CASSLSGIAGARRNEQFF	TGTGCCAGCAGCCTATCGGGAATAGCGGGAGCCCGAAGGAATGAGCAGTTCTTC
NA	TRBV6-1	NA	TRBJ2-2	CASSQRDIYTGELFF	TGTGCCAGCAGCCAAAGGGACATATACACCGGGGAGCTGTTTTTT
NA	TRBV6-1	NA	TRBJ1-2	CASSDFNYGYTF	TGTGCCAGCTCCGACTTTAACTATGGCTACACCTTC
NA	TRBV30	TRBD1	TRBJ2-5	CAWSPQGKTQYF	TGTGCCTGGAGTCCACAGGGGAAGACCCAGTACTTC
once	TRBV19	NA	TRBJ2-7	CASTDSYEQYF	TGTGCCAGCACCGACAGCTACGAGCAGTACTTC
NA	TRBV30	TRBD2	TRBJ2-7	CAWSRRGVFEQYF	TGTGCCTGGAGTCGACGGGGGGTTTTCGAGCAGTACTTC
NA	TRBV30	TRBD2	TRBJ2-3	CAWRGRAGNTDTQYF	TGTGCCTGGAGAGGGCGAGCGGGGAACACAGATACGCAGTATTTT
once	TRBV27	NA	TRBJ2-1	CASIADGTSRNEQFF	TGTGCCAGCATAGCCGACGGGACATCCAGAAATGAGCAGTTCTTC
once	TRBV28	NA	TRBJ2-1	CASSLTVIEQFF	TGTGCCAGCAGTTTGACAGTAATTGAGCAGTTCTTC
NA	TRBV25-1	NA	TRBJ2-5	CASSVTEETQYF	TGTGCCAGCAGTGTGACAGAAGAGACCCAGTACTTC
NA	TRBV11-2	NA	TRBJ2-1	CASSSRQISQQFF	TGTGCCAGCAGCTCCCGACAGATAAGCCAGCAGTTCTTC
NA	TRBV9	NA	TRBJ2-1	CASSGGGGAYNEQFF	TGTGCCAGCAGCGGAGGGGGGGGCGCCTACAATGAGCAGTTCTTC
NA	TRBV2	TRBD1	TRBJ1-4	CASNPAPGQGDDNEKLFF	TGTGCCAGCAATCCCGCGCCGGGACAGGGGGATGATAATGAAAAACTGTTTTTT